What follows is one TCR beta chain and its context. Its target is not known. This specimen belongs to a study of T cell responses to AZD1222 COVID-19 vaccine. Produced via immunoSEQ multiplex PCR; TCRdb's table is partial and in-frame only. The sample has under 300,000 clones; 90% to 95% are singletons. Study-level points and caveats: The donor group comprised mostly white British people and more females; the analysis possibly underestimated clonal diversity.

The receptor comes from an adult in good health. Specimen: peripheral blood, collected on day 0 of AZD1222 vaccination.

CDR3 residues: CASSSPGQGQYGYTF. The CDR3 DNA is TGTGCCAGCAGTTCGCCGGGACAGGGCCAGTATGGCTACACCTTC. V and J are TRBV28 and TRBJ1-2; 9 nucleotides line up with TRBD1. The CDR3 is 15 residues long. With V trimmed by 4 bases and J by 5 bases, 8 bases remained unmatched. CDR1 is MDHEN and CDR2 is SYDVKM in the germline V gene.